These 10 T cell receptor beta chains were all obtained from the same sample, sequenced in a study of blood T cell repertoires in COVID-19. Only in-frame clones appear in the TCRdb table, and some are missing; sequencing was by immunoSEQ multiplex PCR. The profile shows a few hundred thousand clones, approximately 90% of them singletons. Sequencing used PBMCs or T cells enriched from blood (not recorded which). Receptors originate from a woman aged 25 to 45 who had recovered from COVID-19.

This sequence joins TRBV19 and TRBJ2-7; 7 bases fit TRBD2. V trimming: 6 bases; J trimming: 4 bases; junction bases outside the gene matches: 12. The germline V gene encodes CDR1 LNHDA and CDR2 SQIVND (reference sequence). This CDR3 has 15 residues. CDR3 loop: CASSPGEGRVYEQYF. As DNA, the CDR3 is TGTGCCAGTAGCCCCGGGGAGGGAAGAGTATACGAGCAGTACTTC.

In this sample, this clone turned up a few times. The DNA for the CDR3 is TGTGCCAGCAGCCAATCGCCCGAGGCTTTCTTT. As protein: CASSQSPEAFF. This chain uses TRBV16 with TRBJ1-1; D not certain. Germline V gene data show CDR1 as KGHSY and CDR2 as FQNENV. The V and J ends lost 0 bases and 11 bases respectively, with 7 bases between them. The length of the CDR3 is 11 residues.

The chain has TRBV4-3 and TRBJ1-4; D is unresolved. The CDR3 is 16 amino acids. Germline V lookup: CDR1 LGHNA, CDR2 YSLEER. Trimming shortened V by 4 bases and J by 5 bases, and 17 bases separated the two germline ends. CDR3 in amino acids: CASSRRSLAQNEKLFF. The CDR3 DNA reads as TGCGCCAGCAGCCGCAGGTCTCTGGCCCAGAATGAAAAACTGTTTTTT.

J is TRBJ1-2 and V is TRBV30; D not resolved. Germline loops: CDR1 GTSNPN, CDR2 SVGIG (reference sequence). Between the trimmed V and J ends, which lost 0 bases and 6 bases, there was a span of 11 bases. The CDR3 is 13 residues long. The DNA of the CDR3 is TGTGCCTGGAGTGTCCTGGCAGAGGATGGCTACACCTTC. Its protein product is CAWSVLAEDGYTF.

V and J are TRBV7-2 and TRBJ1-6, with TRBD1 matching over 7 bases. V shed 5 bases, J shed 4 bases, and the junction held 5 bases outside the gene matches. Germline loops: CDR1 SGHTA, CDR2 FQGNSA. The CDR3 is 15 residues long. The CDR3 bases are TGTGCCAGCAGCCCAACGGGACAGTATAATTCACCCCTCCACTTT. This sequence encodes CASSPTGQYNSPLHF.

The chain combines TRBV24-1 with TRBJ2-1; the D gene is possibly TRBD2 (5 bases). The CDR3 spans 16 residues. Per germline, CDR1 KGHDR and CDR2 SFDVKD. V dropped 6 bases and J dropped 4 bases, with 18 bases sitting between them. CDR3 DNA: TGTGCCACCAGTTCGACGGGGTGGGAACGATACAATGAGCAGTTCTTC. Translation: CATSSTGWERYNEQFF.

The V and J genes are TRBV5-4 and TRBJ1-1; the match to TRBD1 covers 7 bases. CDR3 length: 15 amino acids. CDR1 and CDR2 from the germline V gene are SGHNT and YYREEE (reference sequence). V was clipped by 0 bases and J by 0 bases; unmatched bases: 2. The CDR3 nucleotides read TGTGCCAGCAGCTTGGAAGGGGGCCTGAACACTGAAGCTTTCTTT. Protein: CASSLEGGLNTEAFF. Full variable domain (outside the CDR3, taken from reference TRBV5-4 and TRBJ1-1): ETGVTQSPTHLIKTRGQQVTLRCSSQSGHNTVSWYQQALGQGPQFIFQYYREEENGRGNFPPRFSGLQFPNYSSELNVNALELDDSALYLCASSLEGGLNTEAFFGQGTRLTVV.

The V and J genes are TRBV27 and TRBJ1-2; D remains unclear. Germline CDR1 reads MNHEY; CDR2 reads SMNVEV (reference sequence). This CDR3 comprises 13 residues. Trimming removed 4 bases at V and 1 base at J, with 7 bases between. CDR3 sequence reads: CASSSRGNYGYTF. The CDR3 DNA is TGTGCCAGCAGTTCCCGGGGTAACTATGGCTACACCTTC.

This clone showed up many times. The V and J genes are TRBV7-9 and TRBJ2-1; 9 nucleotides agree with TRBD2. The CDR3 loop spans 16 amino acids. Germline lookup yields CDR1 SEHNR and CDR2 FQNEAQ (reference sequence). Trimming took 6 bases from V and 0 from J; bases not matched to a gene: 6. The CDR3 spells CASSRLADHSYNEQFF. In nucleotides, the CDR3 is TGTGCCAGCAGTCGACTAGCGGACCACTCCTACAATGAGCAGTTCTTC.

V gene TRBV4-2 combines with J gene TRBJ2-7; D is ambiguous. This CDR3 contains 15 residues. Germline V gene sequence: CDR1 LGHNA, CDR2 YNFKEQ. V was shortened by 0 bases and J by 2 bases, with 11 bases between the two germline ends. The CDR3 DNA sequence: TGTGCCAGCAGCCAAGATCGAAACACCCCCTACGAGCAGTACTTC. Its protein product is CASSQDRNTPYEQYF.